A single sample is the source of the 22 T cell receptor beta chains below, sequenced in a study of cytomegalovirus exposure and HLA in healthy donors. It was with 60 Vbeta and 13 Jbeta primers that the PCR ran. TCRdb's copy holds only in-frame clones and misses some; the assay was immunoSEQ multiplex PCR. The data contain 89,000 or so clones, 70% to 75% of them singletons. What was sequenced was PBMCs. The receptors here all came from a man aged 55 to 70 in good health and CMV-seronegative.

With respect to this clone: Additional DNA sequences in this sample encode the identical CDR3. V usage is TRBV19 and J usage is TRBJ1-5; D not resolved. CDR1 and CDR2 (germline): LNHDA, SQIVND (reference sequence). CDR3 size: 12 residues. Trimming removed 6 bases at V and 4 bases at J, with 7 bases between. CDR3 in amino acids: CASSLRNQPQHF. The CDR3 DNA reads TGTGCCAGTAGCCTTAGAAATCAGCCCCAGCATTTT. Drawing the rest from reference TRBV19 and TRBJ1-5, the complete variable domain is DGGITQSPKYLFRKEGQNVTLSCEQNLNHDAMYWYRQDPGQGLRLIYYSQIVNDFQKGDIAEGYSVSREKKESFPLTVTSAQKNPTAFYLCASSLRNQPQHFGDGTRLSIL.

This sequence joins TRBV10-3 and TRBJ1-6, with a possible D match to TRBD1 (5 bases). Germline V gene lookup returns CDR1 ENHRY and CDR2 SYGVKD. The CDR3 covers 12 residues. V lost 7 bases to trimming and J lost 6 bases, with 7 bases between them. The CDR3 DNA reads TGTGCCATCAAGGGGTCTAATTCACCCCTCCACTTT. Protein: CAIKGSNSPLHF.

V and J are TRBV29-1 and TRBJ1-1, with 8 bases that match TRBD1. The ends lost 2 bases at V and 7 bases at J; junction bases unmatched: 6. The CDR3 has 13 amino acids. CDR1 and CDR2 from the germline V gene are SQVTM and ANQGSEA. CDR3 coding DNA: TGCAGCGTTGAAATGGGACAGGCCCTTGAAGCTTTCTTT. Residues: CSVEMGQALEAFF.

The chain is built from TRBV7-3 and TRBJ2-3, with D maybe TRBD2 (6 bases). The CDR3 is 16 amino acids. The germline V and J ends were trimmed by 5 bases and 2 bases, with 17 bases remaining between them. Germline-derived CDR1 and CDR2 are SGHTA and FQGTGA. The CDR3 loop reads CASSPHRDFYTDTQYF. As DNA, the CDR3 is TGTGCCAGCAGCCCCCACCGGGACTTTTACACAGATACGCAGTATTTT.

This clone showed up just once. V is TRBV30 and J is TRBJ2-7; 9 bases match TRBD1. After removal of 3 bases from V and 6 bases from J, the junction contained 9 bases not matched to a gene. The CDR3 contains 14 residues. Germline V gives CDR1 GTSNPN, CDR2 SVGIG (reference sequence). The DNA of the CDR3 is TGTGCCTGGAGCCTTAGGGACAGGGTTGGCGAGCAGTACTTC. Protein: CAWSLRDRVGEQYF.

The genes are TRBV27 and TRBJ2-1; 8 nucleotides align to TRBD2. V gave up 6 bases and J gave up 2 bases; unmatched junction bases: 3. This CDR3 has 14 residues. Germline V gene sequence: CDR1 MNHEY, CDR2 SMNVEV (reference sequence). DNA of the CDR3: TGTGCCAGCAGCTTAGCGGGAACCTACAATGAGCAGTTCTTC. The encoded protein is CASSLAGTYNEQFF.

Notes on this clone: At one of its ends the junction is not consistent with the germline gene, which may arise from a read error. The V call is TRBV6-1, the J call TRBJ1-2; tentative D call: TRBD1 (6 bases). The CDR3 runs to 13 residues. Per germline, CDR1 MNHNS and CDR2 SASEGT. The CDR3 DNA reads TGTGCCAGCTCCCCAGGGGCTAACTATGGCCACACCTTC. This translates into CASSPGANYGHTF.

The chain uses TRBV19 and TRBJ1-2, with 9 nucleotides matching TRBD1. Germline CDR1 LNHDA, CDR2 SQIVND (reference sequence). J was trimmed by 8 bases and V by 10 bases; bases with no gene match: 29. This CDR3 has 19 residues. The CDR3 coding sequence is TGTGCCAACGAAAGGTCGTCATACGAGGCCTGGACAGGGGTCGACGGCTACACCTTC. Translation: CANERSSYEAWTGVDGYTF.

The rearrangement joins TRBV10-1 to TRBJ2-7; 9 bases are a match to TRBD2. Trimming cost V 0 bases and J 4 bases; bases outside gene matches: 4. The CDR3 contains 15 residues. Germline CDR1 WNHNN, CDR2 SYGVQD (reference sequence). CDR3 sequence: CASSESPSGDYEQYF. The CDR3 region has the DNA TGCGCCAGCAGTGAGTCCCCTAGCGGGGATTACGAGCAGTACTTC.

V and J are TRBV2 and TRBJ2-1; TRBD1 matches 10 bases. In germline, CDR1 is SNHLY, CDR2 FYNNEI. V shed 7 bases, J shed 7 bases, and the junction held 4 bases outside the gene matches. The length of the CDR3 is 13 residues. In DNA form, the CDR3 reads TGTGCCAGCAACCCGGACAGGGGGAATGAGCAGTTCTTC. Protein sequence: CASNPDRGNEQFF.

This chain connects TRBV2 to TRBJ2-3; 7 bases line up with TRBD1. Per the germline V gene, CDR1 is SNHLY and CDR2 is FYNNEI. V shed 5 bases and J 0 bases; nucleotides not matched to a gene: 2. The CDR3 covers 14 residues. The CDR3 DNA reads TGTGCCAGCAGTCCGGGACAGAGCACAGATACGCAGTATTTT. Translation gives CASSPGQSTDTQYF.

The V gene is TRBV7-9, the J gene TRBJ2-5; 7 bases line up with TRBD1. V gave up 4 bases and J gave up 5 bases; unmatched junction bases: 7. Germline V lookup: CDR1 SEHNR, CDR2 FQNEAQ (reference sequence). The CDR3 contains 14 residues. CDR3 in DNA: TGTGCCAGCAGCTCACGACAGGGCCGGGAGACCCAGTACTTC. Protein product: CASSSRQGRETQYF.

The rearrangement links TRBV5-3 to TRBJ2-4, with TRBD2 identical over 10 bases. TRBV5-3 is an ORF, with its function uncertain. After removal of 2 bases from V and 1 base from J, the junction contained 12 bases not matched to a gene. The CDR3 is 19 amino acids. CDR3 in amino acids: CARSLRNERGGVAKNIQYF. Written as DNA, the CDR3 is TGTGCCAGAAGCTTACGTAATGAGCGGGGGGGCGTGGCCAAAAACATTCAGTACTTC.

The V and J genes are TRBV10-2 and TRBJ2-3; D not resolved. CDR3 length: 15 amino acids. Per germline, CDR1 WSHSY and CDR2 SAAADI. Trimming removed 7 bases at V and 2 bases at J, with 16 bases between. The CDR3 nucleotides are TGCGCCAGCAACCGCGGTCAGTTGGTCACAGATACGCAGTATTTT. It codes for CASNRGQLVTDTQYF.

As concerns this clone: One junction end does not reproduce the germline sequence, and a read error may be involved. The gene calls are TRBV7-9 and TRBJ1-1; D unresolved. The CDR3 contains 12 residues. Germline-derived CDR1 and CDR2 are SEHNR and FQNEAQ (reference sequence). CDR3 sequence: CSSKLMNTEAFF. CDR3 in DNA: TGTTCCAGCAAGCTGATGAACACTGAAGCTTTCTTT.

This sequence joins TRBV4-1 and TRBJ1-3; the match to TRBD1 covers 9 bases. J lost 3 bases, V lost 1 base, and 13 bases had no gene match. The CDR3 is 19 amino acids. The germline V gene has CDR1 MGHRA and CDR2 YSYEKL. The CDR3 protein is CASSQGRTGARVYGNTIYF. The DNA of the CDR3 is TGCGCCAGCAGCCAAGGGAGGACAGGGGCAAGGGTATATGGAAACACCATATATTTT.

This chain uses TRBV6-5 with TRBJ2-3; TRBD1 matches 9 bases. V lost 2 bases and J lost 2; bases outside the gene matches: 5. Germline V gene data show CDR1 as MNHEY and CDR2 as SVGAGI. CDR3 size: 16 residues. CDR3 in DNA: TGTGCCAGCAGTTACCGCAACAGGGGGCCCACAGATACGCAGTATTTT. Encoded protein: CASSYRNRGPTDTQYF.

The rearrangement joins TRBV27 to TRBJ1-2; 8 nucleotides match TRBD1. This CDR3 comprises 14 residues. After removal of 6 bases from V and 5 bases from J, the junction contained 8 bases not matched to a gene. Germline CDR1 MNHEY, CDR2 SMNVEV (reference sequence). The CDR3 reads CASSLDRERYGYTF. The CDR3 nucleotides are TGTGCCAGCAGCCTGGACAGGGAGAGGTATGGCTACACCTTC.

About this clone: The junction departs from germline at one end; a sequencing error may be responsible. The chain joins TRBV7-7 to TRBJ2-1; weak D call: TRBD2 (5 bases). CDR1 is SSHAT, CDR2 FNYEAQ, per germline (reference sequence). The CDR3 sequence is 15 residues long. The CDR3 sequence: CASSLGGPADNEQFF. Written as DNA, the CDR3 is TGTGCTAGCAGCTTAGGAGGCCCAGCGGACAATGAGCAGTTCTTC.

The CDR3 region has the DNA TGCGCCAGCAGACTAGCGGGGGGGTCGGATGAGCAGTTCTTC. Translated, it gives CASRLAGGSDEQFF. The chain links TRBV5-1 to TRBJ2-1; 13 bases map to TRBD2. Germline CDR1 and CDR2: SGHRS and YFSETQ. The V gene end was trimmed by 5 bases and the J gene end by 8 bases; junction bases not matched to a gene: 4. This CDR3 is built from 14 residues.

The rearrangement uses TRBV30 and TRBJ1-6; D possibly corresponds to TRBD1 (6 bases). V gave up 3 bases and J gave up 13 bases, with 13 bases separating them. CDR3 size: 12 residues. In germline, CDR1 is GTSNPN, CDR2 SVGIG (reference sequence). This CDR3 reads CAWRDHTGPLHF. CDR3 nucleotide sequence: TGTGCCTGGAGAGACCATACAGGGCCCCTCCACTTT.

The chain has TRBV7-9 and TRBJ1-1, with a weak D call TRBD1 (5 bases). Trimming shortened V by 5 bases and J by 1 base, and 8 bases separated the two germline ends. The CDR3 contains 13 residues. From germline, CDR1 is SEHNR and CDR2 FQNEAQ (reference sequence). The CDR3 DNA reads TGTGCCAGCAGCATACAGGAGAACACTGAAGCTTTCTTT. Encoded protein: CASSIQENTEAFF.